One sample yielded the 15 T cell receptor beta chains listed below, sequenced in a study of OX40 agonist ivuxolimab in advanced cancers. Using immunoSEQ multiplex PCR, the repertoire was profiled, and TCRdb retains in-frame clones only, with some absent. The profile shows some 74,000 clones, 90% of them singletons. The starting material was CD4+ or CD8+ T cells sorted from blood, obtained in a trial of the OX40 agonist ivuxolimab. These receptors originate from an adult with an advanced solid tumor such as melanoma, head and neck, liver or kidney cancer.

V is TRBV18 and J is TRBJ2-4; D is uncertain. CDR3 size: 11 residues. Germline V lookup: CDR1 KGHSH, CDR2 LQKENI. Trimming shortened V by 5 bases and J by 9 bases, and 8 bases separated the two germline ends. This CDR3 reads CASSDRSIQYF. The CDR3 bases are TGTGCCAGCTCAGATAGGAGCATTCAGTACTTC. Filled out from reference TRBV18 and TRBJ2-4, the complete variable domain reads NAGVMQNPRHLVRRRGQEARLRCSPMKGHSHVYWYRQLPEEGLKFMVYLQKENIIDESGMPKERFSAEFPKEGPSILRIQQVVRGDSAAYFCASSDRSIQYFGAGTRLSVL.

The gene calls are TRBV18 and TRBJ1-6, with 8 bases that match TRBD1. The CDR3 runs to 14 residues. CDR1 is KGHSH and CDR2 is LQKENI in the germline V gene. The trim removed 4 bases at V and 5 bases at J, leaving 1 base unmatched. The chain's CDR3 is CASSQDRDNSPLHF. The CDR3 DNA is TGTGCCAGCTCACAGGACAGGGATAATTCACCCCTCCACTTT. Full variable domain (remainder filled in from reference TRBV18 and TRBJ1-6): NAGVMQNPRHLVRRRGQEARLRCSPMKGHSHVYWYRQLPEEGLKFMVYLQKENIIDESGMPKERFSAEFPKEGPSILRIQQVVRGDSAAYFCASSQDRDNSPLHFGNGTRLTVT.

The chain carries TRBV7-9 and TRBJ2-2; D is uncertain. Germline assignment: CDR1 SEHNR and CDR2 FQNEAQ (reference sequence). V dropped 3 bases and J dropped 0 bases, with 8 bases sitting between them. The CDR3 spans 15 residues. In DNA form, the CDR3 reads TGTGCCAGCAGCTTGGTGGGGACGAACACCGGGGAGCTGTTTTTT. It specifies CASSLVGTNTGELFF. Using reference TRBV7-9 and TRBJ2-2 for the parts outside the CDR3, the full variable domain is DTGVSQNPRHKITKRGQNVTFRCDPISEHNRLYWYRQTLGQGPEFLTYFQNEAQLEKSRLLSDRFSAERPKGSFSTLEIQRTEQGDSAMYLCASSLVGTNTGELFFGEGSRLTVL.

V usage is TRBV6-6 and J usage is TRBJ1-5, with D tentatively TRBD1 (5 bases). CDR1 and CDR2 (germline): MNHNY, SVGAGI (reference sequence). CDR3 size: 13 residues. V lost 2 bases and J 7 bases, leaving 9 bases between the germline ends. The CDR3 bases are TGTGCCAGCAGTTACGGGGGGACGCAGCCCCAGCATTTT. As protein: CASSYGGTQPQHF.

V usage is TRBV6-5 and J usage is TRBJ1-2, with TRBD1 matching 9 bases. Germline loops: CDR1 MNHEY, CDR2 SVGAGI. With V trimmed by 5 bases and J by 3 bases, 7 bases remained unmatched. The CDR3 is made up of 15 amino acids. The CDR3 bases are TGTGCCAGCAGTACATCGACAGGGGGTTACTATGGCTACACCTTC. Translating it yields CASSTSTGGYYGYTF.

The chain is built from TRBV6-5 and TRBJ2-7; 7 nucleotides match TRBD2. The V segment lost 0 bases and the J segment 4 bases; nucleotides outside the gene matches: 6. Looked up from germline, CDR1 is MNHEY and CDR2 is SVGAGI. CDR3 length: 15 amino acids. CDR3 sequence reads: CASSYSEASGYEQYF. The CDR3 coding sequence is TGTGCCAGCAGTTACTCAGAGGCTAGCGGATACGAGCAGTACTTC.

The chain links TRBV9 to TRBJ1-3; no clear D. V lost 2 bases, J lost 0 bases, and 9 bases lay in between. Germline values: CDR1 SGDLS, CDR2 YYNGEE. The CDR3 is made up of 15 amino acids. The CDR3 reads CASSVAGDSGNTIYF. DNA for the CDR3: TGTGCCAGCAGCGTCGCTGGGGACTCTGGAAACACCATATATTTT.

DNA for the CDR3: TGTGCCAGCAGCTTTTCAGGGGATGGCTACACCTTC. As protein: CASSFSGDGYTF. J is TRBJ1-2 and V is TRBV5-4, with D possibly matching TRBD1 (6 bases). V was cut by 2 bases and J by 6 bases, with 8 bases left in between. This CDR3 has 12 residues. From germline, CDR1 is SGHNT and CDR2 YYREEE (reference sequence). Full variable domain (missing parts from reference TRBV5-4 and TRBJ1-2): ETGVTQSPTHLIKTRGQQVTLRCSSQSGHNTVSWYQQALGQGPQFIFQYYREEENGRGNFPPRFSGLQFPNYSSELNVNALELDDSALYLCASSFSGDGYTFGSGTRLTVV.

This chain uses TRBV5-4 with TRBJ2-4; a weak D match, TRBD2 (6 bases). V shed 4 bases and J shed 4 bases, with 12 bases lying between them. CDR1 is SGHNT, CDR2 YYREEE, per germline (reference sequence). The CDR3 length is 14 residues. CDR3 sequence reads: CASSSAGKKNIQYF. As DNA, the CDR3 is TGTGCCAGCAGCAGCGCGGGGAAGAAAAACATTCAGTACTTC.

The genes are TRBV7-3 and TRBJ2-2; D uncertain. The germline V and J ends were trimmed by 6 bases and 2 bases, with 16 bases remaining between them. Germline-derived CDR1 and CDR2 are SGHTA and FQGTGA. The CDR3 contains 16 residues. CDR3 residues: CASSRPSGLNTGELFF. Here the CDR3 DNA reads TGTGCCAGCAGTCGCCCCTCTGGGCTCAACACCGGGGAGCTGTTTTTT. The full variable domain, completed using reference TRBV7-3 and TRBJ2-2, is GAGVSQTPSNKVTEKGKYVELRCDPISGHTALYWYRQSLGQGPEFLIYFQGTGAADDSGLPNDRFFAVRPEGSVSTLKIQRTERGDSAVYLCASSRPSGLNTGELFFGEGSRLTVL.

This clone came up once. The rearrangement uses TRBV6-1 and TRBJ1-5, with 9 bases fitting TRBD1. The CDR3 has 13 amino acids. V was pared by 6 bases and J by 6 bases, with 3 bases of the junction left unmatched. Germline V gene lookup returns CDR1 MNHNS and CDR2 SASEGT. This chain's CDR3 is CASRGTGSQPQHF. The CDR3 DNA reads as TGTGCCAGCAGGGGGACAGGGAGTCAGCCCCAGCATTTT.

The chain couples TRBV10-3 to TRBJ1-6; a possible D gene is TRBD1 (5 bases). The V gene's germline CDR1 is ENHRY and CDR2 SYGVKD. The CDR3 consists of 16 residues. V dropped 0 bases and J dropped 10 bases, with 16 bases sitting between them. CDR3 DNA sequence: TGTGCCATCAGTGAGTCCTCGGGACTCCAATTCTCACCCCTCCACTTT. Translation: CAISESSGLQFSPLHF.

CDR3 DNA sequence: TGCAGCGTTGAAAAGGAAGGGGGGCAAGAGACCCAGTACTTC. Encoded protein: CSVEKEGGQETQYF. V and J are TRBV29-1 and TRBJ2-5; D could derive from TRBD1 or TRBD2 (6 bases each). Trimming took 2 bases from V and 2 from J, leaving 12 bases between them. The CDR3 loop spans 14 amino acids. Germline V lookup: CDR1 SQVTM, CDR2 ANQGSEA.

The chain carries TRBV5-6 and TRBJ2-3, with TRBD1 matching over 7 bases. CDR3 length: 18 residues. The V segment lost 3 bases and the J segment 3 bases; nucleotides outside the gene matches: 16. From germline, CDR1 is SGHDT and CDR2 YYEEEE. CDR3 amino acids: CASSSTLVTGPGTDTQYF. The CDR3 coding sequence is TGTGCCAGCAGCTCCACCCTGGTGACAGGGCCAGGAACAGATACGCAGTATTTT.

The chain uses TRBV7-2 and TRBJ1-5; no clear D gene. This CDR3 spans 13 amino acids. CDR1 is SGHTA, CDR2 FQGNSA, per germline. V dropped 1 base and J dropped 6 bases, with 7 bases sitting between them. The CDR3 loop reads CASSLGSGQPQHF. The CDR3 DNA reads TGTGCCAGCAGCTTAGGAAGTGGTCAGCCCCAGCATTTT.